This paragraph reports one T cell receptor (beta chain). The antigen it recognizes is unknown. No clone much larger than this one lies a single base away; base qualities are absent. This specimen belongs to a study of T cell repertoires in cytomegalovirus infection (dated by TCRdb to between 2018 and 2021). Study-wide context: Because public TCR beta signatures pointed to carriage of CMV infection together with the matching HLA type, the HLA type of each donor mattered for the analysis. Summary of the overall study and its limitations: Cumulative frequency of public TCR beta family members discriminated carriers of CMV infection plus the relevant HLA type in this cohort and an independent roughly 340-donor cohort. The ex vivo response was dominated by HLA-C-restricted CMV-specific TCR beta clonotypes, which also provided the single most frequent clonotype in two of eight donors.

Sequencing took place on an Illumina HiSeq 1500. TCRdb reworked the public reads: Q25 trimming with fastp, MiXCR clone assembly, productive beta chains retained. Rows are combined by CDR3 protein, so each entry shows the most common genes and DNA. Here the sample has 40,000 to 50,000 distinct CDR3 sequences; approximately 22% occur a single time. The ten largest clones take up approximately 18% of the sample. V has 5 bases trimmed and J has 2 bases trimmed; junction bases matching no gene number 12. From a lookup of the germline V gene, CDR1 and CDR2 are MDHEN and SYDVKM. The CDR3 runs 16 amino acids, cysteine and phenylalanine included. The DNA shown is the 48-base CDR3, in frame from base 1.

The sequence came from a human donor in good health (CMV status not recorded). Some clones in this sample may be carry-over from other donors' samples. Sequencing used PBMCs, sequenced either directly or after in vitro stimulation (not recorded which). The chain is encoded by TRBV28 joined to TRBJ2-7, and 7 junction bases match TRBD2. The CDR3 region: CASSPPGTMGAYEQYF. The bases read TGTGCCAGCAGTCCCCCCGGGACTATGGGCGCCTACGAGCAGTACTTC. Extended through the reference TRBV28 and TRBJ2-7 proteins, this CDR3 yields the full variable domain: DVKVTQSSRYLVKRTGEKVFLECVQDMDHENMFWYRQDPGLGLRLIYFSYDVKMKEKGDIPEGYSVSREKKERFSLILESASTNQTSMYLCASSPPGTMGAYEQYFGPGTRLTVT.